Listed below are T cell receptor beta chains from one sample, sequenced in a study of blood T cell repertoires in COVID-19. Produced via immunoSEQ multiplex PCR; TCRdb's table is partial and in-frame only. Of around 60,000 clones detected, roughly 86% appear once; the ten largest clones hold over 3.5%. Sequencing was performed on peripheral blood. The receptors stem from a man aged 50 to 59 with active COVID-19. The CDR3 runs from the conserved cysteine through the conserved F or W. A D gene is named only where the DNA matches it firmly. Size tells how often a clone was seen (once, few, many) or the class of an expanded clone, and some rows leave it out.

clone_size: -
d_call: TRBD1
j_call: TRBJ2-3
v_call: TRBV5-1
cdr3_nt: TGCGCCAGCAGCCCGGGGACAGGGGGCGGGGAGGCGGATACGCAGTATTTT
cdr3_aa: CASSPGTGGGEADTQYF

clone_size: -
d_call: TRBD1
j_call: TRBJ1-5
v_call: TRBV7-2
cdr3_nt: TGTGCCAGCAGCCAGGACAGGGCGAGCAATCAGCCCCAGCATTTT
cdr3_aa: CASSQDRASNQPQHF

clone_size: -
d_call: -
j_call: TRBJ2-3
v_call: TRBV7-9
cdr3_nt: TGTGCCAGCAGCTTACAGGGTAGTGGAGATACGCAGTATTTT
cdr3_aa: CASSLQGSGDTQYF

clone_size: -
d_call: -
j_call: TRBJ1-2
v_call: TRBV19
cdr3_nt: TGTGCCAGTAGTATGGAGTTCTATGGCTACACCTTC
cdr3_aa: CASSMEFYGYTF

clone_size: -
d_call: TRBD1
j_call: TRBJ2-5
v_call: TRBV6-6
cdr3_nt: TGTGCCAGCAGTTACGTACAGGGGAGCCAAGAGACCCAGTACTTC
cdr3_aa: CASSYVQGSQETQYF

clone_size: -
d_call: -
j_call: TRBJ1-6
v_call: TRBV9
cdr3_nt: TGTGCCAGCAGCGACCCGGGTTCTTATAATTCACCCCTCCACTTT
cdr3_aa: CASSDPGSYNSPLHF

clone_size: -
d_call: TRBD1
j_call: TRBJ1-6
v_call: TRBV5-6
cdr3_nt: TGTGCCAGCAGCTTGAGGGGACAGACCTATTCACCCCTCCACTTT
cdr3_aa: CASSLRGQTYSPLHF

clone_size: -
d_call: -
j_call: TRBJ1-5
v_call: TRBV19
cdr3_nt: TGTGCCAGTAGTATAGGGTCAGTAAATCAGCCCCAGCATTTT
cdr3_aa: CASSIGSVNQPQHF

clone_size: -
d_call: -
j_call: TRBJ2-1
v_call: TRBV6-2/TRBV6-3
cdr3_nt: TGTGCCAGCAGTTACTGGGCAGTGCCCCCCTCCTACAATGAGCAGTTCTTC
cdr3_aa: CASSYWAVPPSYNEQFF

clone_size: -
d_call: -
j_call: TRBJ1-5
v_call: TRBV3-1/TRBV3-2
cdr3_nt: TGTGCCAGCAGTCGGGGAGGGAGCAATCAGCCCCAGCATTTT
cdr3_aa: CASSRGGSNQPQHF

clone_size: few
d_call: -
j_call: TRBJ2-7
v_call: TRBV9
cdr3_nt: TGTGCCAGCAGCGTAGAGAAAGGCGGGCCCTACGAGCAGTACTTC
cdr3_aa: CASSVEKGGPYEQYF

clone_size: -
d_call: -
j_call: TRBJ2-3
v_call: TRBV5-4
cdr3_nt: TGTGCCAGCAGCTTGGGCGGGGGCTCAGATACGCAGTATTTT
cdr3_aa: CASSLGGGSDTQYF

clone_size: -
d_call: -
j_call: TRBJ2-1
v_call: TRBV5-1
cdr3_nt: TGCGCCAGCAGCTGGGGGCAGGGAGGGGTCAATGAGCAGTTCTTC
cdr3_aa: CASSWGQGGVNEQFF

clone_size: -
d_call: TRBD1
j_call: TRBJ2-7
v_call: TRBV5-4
cdr3_nt: TGTGCCAGCAGCGCAGGACAGGGGACTCACTACGAGCAGTACTTC
cdr3_aa: CASSAGQGTHYEQYF

clone_size: once
d_call: -
j_call: TRBJ1-2
v_call: TRBV18
cdr3_nt: TGTGCCAGCTCACCCGAGGTTGACTATGGCTACACCTTC
cdr3_aa: CASSPEVDYGYTF

clone_size: -
d_call: -
j_call: TRBJ1-1
v_call: TRBV7-2
cdr3_nt: TGTGCCAGCAGCGCCTGGGCCACCGCAGGGGAAGCTTTCTTT
cdr3_aa: CASSAWATAGEAFF

clone_size: -
d_call: -
j_call: TRBJ2-1
v_call: TRBV4-1
cdr3_nt: TGCGCCAGCAGCCAACCCAGACAGATCTCCTACAATGAGCAGTTCTTC
cdr3_aa: CASSQPRQISYNEQFF

clone_size: once
d_call: TRBD1
j_call: TRBJ2-5
v_call: TRBV11-3
cdr3_nt: TGTGCCAGCAGCCCGCGACAGGGAGTCCAAGAGACCCAGTACTTC
cdr3_aa: CASSPRQGVQETQYF

clone_size: -
d_call: -
j_call: TRBJ1-1
v_call: TRBV2
cdr3_nt: TGTGCCAGCAGGAGGGGAGGCACGCTGGACCAAACCTCCGCTTTCTTT
cdr3_aa: CASRRGGTLDQTSAFF

clone_size: -
d_call: TRBD2
j_call: TRBJ2-7
v_call: TRBV6-5
cdr3_nt: TGTGCCAGCAGTTACGAGCGGGGACCCTACGAGCAGTACTTC
cdr3_aa: CASSYERGPYEQYF

clone_size: -
d_call: -
j_call: TRBJ1-2
v_call: TRBV7-9
cdr3_nt: TGTGCCAGCAGCTTAGCCCGGGGGGGCGACTATGGCTACACCTTC
cdr3_aa: CASSLARGGDYGYTF

clone_size: once
d_call: -
j_call: TRBJ1-3
v_call: TRBV4-1
cdr3_nt: TGCGCCAGCAGCCAAGGACAGGCAGGTTTCTCTGGAAACACCATATATTTT
cdr3_aa: CASSQGQAGFSGNTIYF

clone_size: -
d_call: -
j_call: TRBJ1-2
v_call: TRBV12-3/TRBV12-4
cdr3_nt: TGTGCCAGCAGTTTAGAGCGGAACTATGGCTACACCTTC
cdr3_aa: CASSLERNYGYTF

clone_size: -
d_call: TRBD1
j_call: TRBJ1-5
v_call: TRBV27
cdr3_nt: TGTGCCAGCAGTTCGACAGGGGGCAATCAGCCCCAGCATTTT
cdr3_aa: CASSSTGGNQPQHF

clone_size: few
d_call: TRBD2
j_call: TRBJ2-1
v_call: TRBV2
cdr3_nt: TGTGCCAGCAGCGTAGCGGGGGGCCATTCCTACAATGAGCAGTTCTTC
cdr3_aa: CASSVAGGHSYNEQFF

clone_size: -
d_call: -
j_call: TRBJ2-7
v_call: TRBV7-9
cdr3_nt: TGTGCCAGCAGCTCCTGGACAGAGACCTACGAGCAGTACTTC
cdr3_aa: CASSSWTETYEQYF

clone_size: few
d_call: TRBD1
j_call: TRBJ2-1
v_call: TRBV7-7
cdr3_nt: TGTGCTAGCAGCTTAGGGACAGGGAGAGGGAATGAGCAGTTCTTC
cdr3_aa: CASSLGTGRGNEQFF

clone_size: -
d_call: -
j_call: TRBJ2-1
v_call: TRBV18
cdr3_nt: TGTGCCAGCTCACCATCTCTCCTACCCCCAACCTACAATGAGCAGTTCTTC
cdr3_aa: CASSPSLLPPTYNEQFF

clone_size: few
d_call: TRBD1
j_call: TRBJ1-6
v_call: TRBV6-2/TRBV6-3
cdr3_nt: TGTGCCAGCAGTCGCACTCACCCATGGACAGGGGAATCACCCCTCCACTTT
cdr3_aa: CASSRTHPWTGESPLHF

clone_size: -
d_call: -
j_call: TRBJ1-1
v_call: TRBV12-5
cdr3_nt: TGTGCTAGTGGTTTCGGGACTGAAGCTTTCTTT
cdr3_aa: CASGFGTEAFF

clone_size: few
d_call: -
j_call: TRBJ2-7
v_call: TRBV5-1
cdr3_nt: TGCGCCAGCAGCTTAACGGACAGGAGGGGCTACGAGCAGTACTTC
cdr3_aa: CASSLTDRRGYEQYF